The 21 T cell receptor beta chains below come from one sample, sequenced in a study of blood T cells in healthy people across ages. For the second PCR, which ran for about 7 to 11 cycles, a sample-barcoded 5' primer and a J-beta primer mix were used. Using its own MiXCR run on the 5' RACE reads, TCRdb lists one record per CDR3 protein. Of about 690,000 distinct CDR3 sequences listed, roughly 41% are singletons. The source material was blood. The origin of the receptors is a man at least 80 years old in good health.

This clonotype has ten or more counts. This chain uses TRBV29-1 with TRBJ2-1; 8 nucleotides agree with TRBD2. The J segment lost 7 bases and the V segment lost 6 bases, leaving 11 bases of the junction unmatched. The CDR3 length is 14 residues. Germline V gene sequence: CDR1 SQVTM, CDR2 ANQGSEA. The CDR3 sequence: CSVRTGGKGNEQFF. CDR3 coding DNA: TGCAGCGTCCGTACGGGAGGGAAGGGAAATGAGCAGTTCTTC.

This clonotype was found many times. The chain joins TRBV10-3 to TRBJ2-1; TRBD2 matches at 8 bases. CDR3 length equals 16 residues. The germline V gene has CDR1 ENHRY and CDR2 SYGVKD. The V segment lost 0 bases and the J segment 4 bases; nucleotides outside the gene matches: 5. The CDR3 DNA sequence: TGTGCCATCAGTGAGTCAGCGGGAGTCACATACAATGAGCAGTTCTTC. Its translation: CAISESAGVTYNEQFF.

This clonotype was picked up many times. CDR3 amino acids: CASSYDRRQAASTDTQYF. The CDR3 DNA reads as TGTGCCAGCAGTTACGACCGCCGACAGGCTGCTAGCACAGATACGCAGTATTTT. V usage is TRBV28 and J usage is TRBJ2-3; tentatively, D is TRBD1 (6 bases). Germline V gene sequence: CDR1 MDHEN, CDR2 SYDVKM. Trimming took off 4 bases at V and 0 bases at J, with 20 bases between the two ends. This CDR3 contains 18 residues.

Ten or more counts support this clonotype. This chain uses TRBV20-1 with TRBJ2-1; 14 nucleotides match TRBD2. The CDR3 covers 13 residues. Germline V gene data show CDR1 as DFQATT and CDR2 as SNEGSKA (reference sequence). V lost 6 bases, J lost 9 bases, and 4 bases stayed unmatched. The CDR3 DNA reads as TGCAGTGCCGGGACTAGCGGGGGTGGTGAGCAGTTCTTC. This encodes CSAGTSGGGEQFF.

This clonotype has ten or more counts. DNA of the CDR3: TGCAGTGCTACGGTACCTTCCGGGGGCCATGATCAGCCCCAGCATTTT. Translation: CSATVPSGGHDQPQHF. This chain joins TRBV20-1 and TRBJ1-5; tentatively, D is TRBD1 (6 bases). Trimming took 4 bases from V and 5 from J, leaving 21 bases between them. This CDR3 region has 16 residues. CDR1 is DFQATT, CDR2 SNEGSKA, per germline (reference sequence).

This clonotype was seen many times. This rearrangement joins TRBV27 to TRBJ2-7, with 9 nucleotides matching TRBD1. CDR3 length equals 15 residues. The V and J ends lost 5 bases and 5 bases, in that order; junction bases with no gene match: 10. Germline V gene lookup returns CDR1 MNHEY and CDR2 SMNVEV (reference sequence). CDR3 residues: CASSKPGQGIDEQYF. The CDR3 DNA reads TGTGCCAGCAGTAAACCGGGACAGGGTATCGACGAGCAGTACTTC.

The chain joins TRBV11-2 to TRBJ2-5; 11 positions agree with TRBD2. The CDR3 is 16 residues long. J gave up 7 bases and V 0 bases, and 7 bases lay outside the gene matches. Germline V lookup: CDR1 SGHAT, CDR2 FQNNGV. The CDR3 protein is CASSLEGGLAAATQYF. The CDR3 DNA reads as TGTGCCAGCAGCTTAGAGGGGGGACTAGCGGCCGCGACCCAGTACTTC.

This clonotype was detected many times. The rearrangement links TRBV6-5 to TRBJ1-2; D is possibly TRBD1 (5 bases). V shed 8 bases and J shed 6 bases, with 19 bases lying between them. The CDR3 totals 14 residues. Germline CDR1 reads MNHEY; CDR2 reads SVGAGI. CDR3 nucleotide sequence: TGTGCCAGCTGTCCGGCCGGGGGGGGTCATGGCTACACCTTC. Amino acids: CASCPAGGGHGYTF.

This clonotype was picked up a small number of times. The chain recombines TRBV5-1 with TRBJ2-7; 8 bases map to TRBD1. CDR3 length equals 15 residues. Losses at the gene ends were 5 bases for V and 3 bases for J; bases not matched to a gene: 10. Germline V lookup: CDR1 SGHRS, CDR2 YFSETQ. This chain's CDR3 is CASRSAGGIFYEQYF. The CDR3 region has the DNA TGCGCCAGCAGAAGCGCAGGGGGCATCTTCTACGAGCAGTACTTC.

This clonotype was detected once. This chain joins TRBV9 and TRBJ2-3, with 10 bases that match TRBD1. This CDR3 has 17 amino acids. V shed 4 bases and J 4 bases; nucleotides not matched to a gene: 12. The germline gives CDR1 SGDLS, CDR2 YYNGEE. The CDR3 reads CASSRESGQGSPDTQYF. DNA of the CDR3: TGTGCCAGCAGCAGGGAATCGGGACAGGGGTCGCCAGATACGCAGTATTTT.

There are a few counts of this clonotype. The chain employs TRBV12-3 or TRBV12-4 and TRBJ2-5; D is uncertain. Deletions cut 5 bases from V and 5 bases from J, with 12 bases between. The CDR3 covers 13 residues. The CDR3 region is CASSDTEWETQYF. CDR3 coding DNA: TGTGCCAGCAGTGATACAGAGTGGGAGACCCAGTACTTC.

The CDR3 spells CSARDRGTYNSPLHF. CDR3 DNA: TGCAGTGCTAGAGATCGGGGGACCTATAATTCACCCCTCCACTTT. The genes are TRBV20-1 and TRBJ1-6, with D perhaps TRBD1 (5 bases). Per germline, CDR1 DFQATT and CDR2 SNEGSKA (reference sequence). Trimming stripped 0 bases from V and 2 bases from J, with 8 bases between. There are 15 residues in the CDR3.

The CDR3 DNA sequence: TGTGCCAGCAGCTTGCCCCCCTTTGGGGGTAATCAGCCCCAGCATTTT. Its protein is CASSLPPFGGNQPQHF. The V call is TRBV7-2, the J call TRBJ1-5, with D perhaps matching TRBD1 (5 bases). The CDR3 consists of 16 residues. Deletions cut 3 bases from V and 4 bases from J, with 16 bases between. Germline values: CDR1 SGHTA, CDR2 FQGNSA. Drawing the rest from reference TRBV7-2 and TRBJ1-5, the complete variable domain is GAGVSQSPSNKVTEKGKDVELRCDPISGHTALYWYRQSLGQGLEFLIYFQGNSAPDKSGLPSDRFSAERTGGSVSTLTIQRTQQEDSAVYLCASSLPPFGGNQPQHFGDGTRLSIL.

The V call is TRBV28, the J call TRBJ2-7, with D maybe TRBD2 (5 bases). From germline, CDR1 is MDHEN and CDR2 SYDVKM. The CDR3 totals 15 residues. V gave up 4 bases and J gave up 4 bases, with 17 bases separating them. The CDR3 here is CASSYARVGVYEQYF. CDR3 nucleotide sequence: TGTGCCAGCAGTTATGCGCGGGTTGGGGTTTACGAGCAGTACTTC.

The V and J genes are TRBV25-1 and TRBJ1-2, with 7 bases that match TRBD1. Germline V gene data show CDR1 as MGHDK and CDR2 as SYGVNS. This CDR3 is built from 17 residues. V was clipped by 1 base and J by 4 bases; unmatched bases: 12. The CDR3 DNA sequence: TGTGCCAGCAGTGAATTCGGGGGCAGGGGGAAATCCTATGGCTACACCTTC. Its translation: CASSEFGGRGKSYGYTF.

At least ten counts were recorded for this clonotype. The chain joins TRBV7-2 to TRBJ2-5; 14 bases map to TRBD2. This CDR3 contains 15 residues. CDR1 and CDR2 from the germline V gene are SGHTA and FQGNSA. After removal of 1 base from V and 5 bases from J, the junction contained 0 bases not matched to a gene. The CDR3 DNA is TGTGCCAGCAGCTTAGGGACTAGCGGGAGGGAGACCCAGTACTTC. Translated, it gives CASSLGTSGRETQYF.

This clonotype was recorded a few times. The chain employs TRBV7-2 and TRBJ2-3; D might be TRBD1 (6 bases). The CDR3 length is 15 residues. Germline CDR1 and CDR2: SGHTA and FQGNSA. The V gene lost 5 bases and the J gene lost 1 base, with 13 bases spanning the gap. The CDR3 here is CASSVKRTGTDTQYF. The CDR3 nucleotides read TGTGCCAGCAGCGTAAAGCGGACAGGCACAGATACGCAGTATTTT. The variable domain in full, completed from reference TRBV7-2 and TRBJ2-3, reads GAGVSQSPSNKVTEKGKDVELRCDPISGHTALYWYRQSLGQGLEFLIYFQGNSAPDKSGLPSDRFSAERTGGSVSTLTIQRTQQEDSAVYLCASSVKRTGTDTQYFGPGTRLTVL.

The chain is built from TRBV3-1 and TRBJ2-5; D unresolved. Germline CDR1 LGHDT, CDR2 YNNKEL (reference sequence). This CDR3 comprises 16 residues. Trimming left V 0 bases short and J 6 bases short, with 17 bases between. The CDR3 loop is CASSQDWSTVGKTQYF. The CDR3 DNA follows: TGTGCCAGCAGCCAAGATTGGAGTACAGTAGGAAAGACCCAGTACTTC.

The CDR3 DNA sequence: TGTGCCTGGAGTGCCTCGCGGGAGGATACGCAGTATTTT. It codes for CAWSASREDTQYF. J is TRBJ2-3 and V is TRBV30, with 7 bases aligning to TRBD2. This CDR3 comprises 13 residues. The V gene end was trimmed by 1 base and the J gene end by 6 bases; junction bases not matched to a gene: 4. Germline CDR1 and CDR2: GTSNPN and SVGIG (reference sequence).

This chain connects TRBV15 to TRBJ2-1, with D tentatively TRBD1 (5 bases). The CDR3 consists of 15 residues. In germline, CDR1 is LNHNV, CDR2 YYDKDF (reference sequence). The ends were cut back, 0 bases at V and 6 bases at J, with 12 bases in the middle. CDR3 DNA sequence: TGTGCCACCAGCAGAGAGGGGCAGTTGGGCAATGAGCAGTTCTTC. It specifies CATSREGQLGNEQFF.

The rearrangement links TRBV7-2 to TRBJ2-7; tentatively, D is TRBD1 (7 bases). This CDR3 has 14 residues. Germline V gives CDR1 SGHTA, CDR2 FQGNSA. With 5 bases removed from V and 2 bases from J, the gap between germline ends came to 13 bases. CDR3 DNA: TGTGCCAGCAGCGTGGACAGGAGGGCCTACGAGCAGTACTTC. Its protein is CASSVDRRAYEQYF.